Listed below are T cell receptor beta chains from one sample, sequenced in a study of T cell responses to AZD1222 COVID-19 vaccine. Repertoires were generated with immunoSEQ multiplex PCR, while TCRdb's copy carries only in-frame clones and drops some. The sample includes about 30,000 clones, about nine tenths of them seen just once. Source: peripheral blood, taken on day 0 of AZD1222 vaccination. The receptors stem from an adult in good health. CDR3s include the opening cysteine and the closing phenylalanine or tryptophan. The D gene is left open where the match is weak. For some rows the clone size is stated as once, few or many, or as a class when expanded; others skip it.

D	V	size	J	DNA	CDR3
.	TRBV20-1	once	TRBJ2-7	TGCAGTGCTAGAGTAGGGCAGGAGCAGTACTTC	CSARVGQEQYF
TRBD1	TRBV4-3	.	TRBJ2-6	TGCGCCAGCAGCCAAGATACAGGGGCAGGGGCCAACGTCCTGACTTTC	CASSQDTGAGANVLTF
.	TRBV27	.	TRBJ1-2	TGTGCCAGCAGCCCCCTGGCCGGGAATGGCTACACCTTC	CASSPLAGNGYTF
.	TRBV5-1	.	TRBJ2-3	TGCGCCAGCAGCGCCCTAAACAGGGAGGGGGGTACAGATACGCAGTATTTT	CASSALNREGGTDTQYF
TRBD1	TRBV6-5	.	TRBJ1-6	TGTGCCAGCAGTCGAGGGGGGCAGGGGGATTCACCCCTCCACTTT	CASSRGGQGDSPLHF
.	TRBV11-2	.	TRBJ1-6	TGTGCCAGCAGCTTAGGAGGCAATAATTCACCCCTCCACTTT	CASSLGGNNSPLHF
.	TRBV5-4	.	TRBJ2-5	TGTGCCAGCAGGGCAGGGCGAGAGACCCAGTACTTC	CASRAGRETQYF
TRBD1	TRBV5-4	.	TRBJ2-2	TGTGCCAGCAGCGTCGGGACAGGGAGGAACACCGGGGAGCTGTTTTTT	CASSVGTGRNTGELFF
.	TRBV6-5	.	TRBJ2-7	TGTGCCAGCAGTTACTATCTGGGAAGCTCCTACGAGCAGTACTTC	CASSYYLGSSYEQYF
TRBD1	TRBV29-1	.	TRBJ1-1	TGCAGCGTTGGACAGGGGCCGGCCGATGAAGCTTTCTTT	CSVGQGPADEAFF
.	TRBV5-1	.	TRBJ2-5	TGCGCCAGCAGCTTAAGCGCTCCTAGAGAGACCCAGTACTTC	CASSLSAPRETQYF
.	TRBV7-2	.	TRBJ1-2	TGTGCCAGCAGCTCGGACTTCCCCACTTCTAACTATGGCTACACCTTC	CASSSDFPTSNYGYTF
.	TRBV5-1	.	TRBJ1-1	TGCGCCAGCAGCCAAACAGGACGGAAGAACACTGAAGCTTTCTTT	CASSQTGRKNTEAFF
TRBD2	TRBV27	.	TRBJ2-1	TGTGCCAGCAGTTCCCTGACTAGCGGGGGGGCTCATGAGCAGTTCTTC	CASSSLTSGGAHEQFF
.	TRBV7-7	.	TRBJ2-3	TGTGCCAGCAGCTTAGGGGCTAGTGGCACAGATACGCAGTATTTT	CASSLGASGTDTQYF
TRBD1	TRBV6-2/TRBV6-3	.	TRBJ1-1	TGTGCCAGCAGTCCCTTGTCCTGGCAGGGGGTGAAGAACACTGAAGCTTTCTTT	CASSPLSWQGVKNTEAFF
.	TRBV12-3/TRBV12-4	.	TRBJ2-7	TGTGCCAGCAGTTCATACGAGCAGTACTTC	CASSSYEQYF
TRBD1	TRBV28	.	TRBJ1-5	TGTGCCAGCACCAGGGGGGGGGCTAGCAATCAGCCCCAGCATTTT	CASTRGGASNQPQHF
.	TRBV10-1	.	TRBJ1-3	TGCGCCAGCAGTGAGTTGACTGGAAACACCATATATTTT	CASSELTGNTIYF
.	TRBV13	.	TRBJ2-7	TGTGCCAGCAGCAGTAGGGGCTACGAGCAGTACTTC	CASSSRGYEQYF
.	TRBV7-2	.	TRBJ2-1	TGTGCCAGCAGCCCAGGACACAGCTCCTACAATGAGCAGTTCTTC	CASSPGHSSYNEQFF
.	TRBV18	few	TRBJ1-2	TGTGCCAGCTCACTTGAGAGACAGAATGGCTACACCTTC	CASSLERQNGYTF
TRBD1	TRBV6-5	once	TRBJ1-3	TGTGCCAGCAGTTACTCGGGACAGGGGATGAACACCATATATTTT	CASSYSGQGMNTIYF
TRBD1	TRBV30	.	TRBJ1-6	TGTGCCTGGAGTGTACGGGCAGGGGGTCTGTCCCTCCACTTT	CAWSVRAGGLSLHF
TRBD1	TRBV6-2/TRBV6-3	.	TRBJ1-3	TGTGCCAGCAGCTTGACAGGGGCCCGCTCGGGAAACACCATATATTTT	CASSLTGARSGNTIYF
.	TRBV27	.	TRBJ1-6	TGTGCCAGCAGTTTAAGACCCGAGAGCTCCTATAATTCACCCCTCCACTTT	CASSLRPESSYNSPLHF
TRBD1	TRBV6-5	.	TRBJ1-6	TGTGCCAGCAGTTGGACAGGGTTGGATAATTCACCCCTCCACTTT	CASSWTGLDNSPLHF
.	TRBV6-5	once	TRBJ2-7	TGTGCCAGCAGTTACCAATGGAGCTACGAGCAGTACTTC	CASSYQWSYEQYF
TRBD1	TRBV24-1	.	TRBJ2-3	TGTGCCACCAGTGAAGCAGGGGGTGCGGGCACAGATACGCAGTATTTT	CATSEAGGAGTDTQYF
.	TRBV5-5	.	TRBJ1-2	TGTGCCAGCAGAATCACGGCGGGCGAGAACTATGGCTACACCTTC	CASRITAGENYGYTF
.	TRBV12-3/TRBV12-4	.	TRBJ1-6	TGTGCCAGCAAGAAAAGGAATTCACCCCTCCACTTT	CASKKRNSPLHF
.	TRBV6-5	.	TRBJ1-6	TGTGCCAGCAGGAGGGACCAACCTAATTCACCCCTCCACTTT	CASRRDQPNSPLHF
.	TRBV19	.	TRBJ2-7	TGTGCCAGTAGGGGGGCCAGCTCCTACGAGCAGTACTTC	CASRGASSYEQYF
.	TRBV6-1	.	TRBJ2-4	TGTGCCAGCAGTGAAGGACACATTCAGTACTTC	CASSEGHIQYF
.	TRBV5-1	.	TRBJ1-2	TGCGCCAGCAGCTTGGTTGGGTGGCGAGGTAATAACTATGGCTACACCTTC	CASSLVGWRGNNYGYTF
.	TRBV20-1	.	TRBJ2-7	TGCAGTGCCCGAGGGGGTTTCGAGCAGTACTTC	CSARGGFEQYF
.	TRBV14	once	TRBJ1-6	TGTGCCAGCAGCCAAGATATTGTCAGCTATAATTCACCCCTCCACTTT	CASSQDIVSYNSPLHF
TRBD1	TRBV5-4	.	TRBJ2-7	TGTGCCAGCAGCTTGGGGGACAGGGGAATTTCCTACGAGCAGTACTTC	CASSLGDRGISYEQYF
TRBD2	TRBV2	.	TRBJ2-1	TGTGCCAGCAGTTCCCGAACGGGGGGGCGAAATGAGCAGTTCTTC	CASSSRTGGRNEQFF
.	TRBV19	.	TRBJ1-2	TGTGCCAGTAGTATAGAGGACCTGAGCTATGGCTACACCTTC	CASSIEDLSYGYTF
TRBD1	TRBV5-1	.	TRBJ2-7	TGCGCCAGCAGACCTGGGACAGGGCTCCTCTACGAGCAGTACTTC	CASRPGTGLLYEQYF
.	TRBV4-2	.	TRBJ1-2	TGTGCCAGCAGCCCCGGCGACAGGAGCTACACCTTC	CASSPGDRSYTF
TRBD1	TRBV7-8	.	TRBJ1-4	TGTGCCAGCAGCTCGGGACAGGGTAATGAAAAACTGTTTTTT	CASSSGQGNEKLFF
.	TRBV5-6	.	TRBJ2-7	TGTGCCAGCAGCTTGATCCATCAAGGCTACGAGCAGTACTTC	CASSLIHQGYEQYF
.	TRBV5-5	.	TRBJ1-6	TGTGCCAGCAGCTTAGGAGGGAGCAATTCACCCCTCCACTTT	CASSLGGSNSPLHF
.	TRBV6-1	.	TRBJ2-7	TGTGCCAGCAGTGAAGGTTACGAGCAGTACTTC	CASSEGYEQYF
.	TRBV15	.	TRBJ1-4	TGTGCCACCAGCACACCGACGGTGGAAAAACTGTTTTTT	CATSTPTVEKLFF
TRBD1	TRBV9	once	TRBJ2-7	TGTGCCAGCAGCGTAGGACAGGGGGTGAGCTACGAGCAGTACTTC	CASSVGQGVSYEQYF
TRBD1	TRBV6-5	.	TRBJ1-1	TGTGCCAGCAGAGCGACAGGGTTGAACACTGAAGCTTTCTTT	CASRATGLNTEAFF
.	TRBV5-1	.	TRBJ1-2	TGCGCCAGCAGCTTGGCCCCCCAGGACCCCACCGGCTACACCTTC	CASSLAPQDPTGYTF
TRBD1	TRBV7-9	.	TRBJ1-2	TGTGCCAGCAGCTTGGGAGCGGGACAGGGGAGCGATGGCTACACCTTC	CASSLGAGQGSDGYTF
.	TRBV7-9	.	TRBJ1-2	TGTGCCAGCAGCCAGACAGATAACTATGGCTACACCTTC	CASSQTDNYGYTF
TRBD2	TRBV5-4	.	TRBJ2-1	TGTGCCAGCACCAGGGGAGCGGGGGGCACCTACAATGAGCAGTTCTTC	CASTRGAGGTYNEQFF